The clone carrying this T cell receptor (beta chain) was seen a handful of times. In the authors' methods: Amplified reference gene primers provided the basis for estimating nucleated cell counts. Sequencing used immunoSEQ multiplex PCR; TCRdb keeps in-frame clones, though not all of them. The V and J calls and the clone size are those of that table, but D and trimming were determined from the DNA. The table has around 250,000 clones, around 87% seen once; the top ten hold 5.5% to 9%. This sample stems from a study of blood T cell repertoires in COVID-19. The wider study: Samples representing acute and convalescent COVID-19 were sourced from the United States, Italy and Spain. Sources were T cells, B-cell-depleted T cells, or PBMCs; the material itself was cDNA or gDNA.

This CDR3 spans 13 amino acids. The junction had 5 bases not matched to a gene; V was cut back by 7 bases and J by 4 bases. Germline V gene data show CDR1 as SGDLS and CDR2 as YYNGEE. V is TRBV9 and J is TRBJ1-2; 9 bases fit TRBD1. Sequenced sample: peripheral blood. This TCR derives from a woman aged 65 to 85 with active or convalescent COVID-19. Here the CDR3 reads CASGDRAIYGYTF. CDR3 sequence (DNA): TGTGCCAGCGGGGACAGGGCGATCTATGGCTACACCTTC.